This TCR beta chain originates from a study of blood T cell repertoires in COVID-19. The assay was immunoSEQ multiplex PCR, and TCRdb's table has in-frame clones only and misses some. The profile shows over 250,000 clones, nearly 90% of them singletons. Germline V gene sequence: CDR1 SGHAT, CDR2 FQNNGV. The CDR3 runs to 14 residues. Trimming removed 5 bases at V and 5 bases at J, with 13 bases between. Source material: PBMCs or T cells enriched from blood (not recorded which). This receptor was identified in a woman in her twenties or thirties who had recovered from COVID-19. The chain recombines TRBV11-2 with TRBJ2-1; D not certain. Here the CDR3 reads CASSPLTRNNEQFF. The CDR3 DNA sequence: TGTGCCAGCAGCCCCCTAACGAGAAACAATGAGCAGTTCTTC.